This T cell receptor (beta chain) emerged from a study of T cells in Graves' hyperthyroidism and ophthalmopathy. About the study: It was at initial diagnosis, before any treatment, that peripheral blood was collected.

Disease duration was under 3 months in the ophthalmopathy patients, who also had a Clinical Activity Score of at least 3 and a NOSPECS grade of at least 4. The germline V and J ends were trimmed by 4 bases and 1 base, with 11 bases remaining between them. The CDR3 runs 14 residues. Germline loops: CDR1 SGHRS, CDR2 YFSETQ. There are many counts of this clonotype. Its antigen remains unknown. From RNA transcripts, TCR beta CDR3 regions were amplified. The HTBI primer set was used in a first-round RT-PCR of the TCR CDR3. TCRdb fed the multiplex PCR reads into MiXCR, producing one record per CDR3 protein. The sample contains some 320,000 distinct CDR3 sequences, roughly 13% of which appear only once. Study-level points and caveats: Most thyroid clonotypes with frequency above 0.001 were detected in blood. The authors' 13 V-J model separated ophthalmopathy from stable hyperthyroidism.

Sequenced: blood. J is TRBJ1-1 and V is TRBV5-1; D perhaps matches TRBD1 (6 bases). This TCR was recovered from a woman in her thirties or forties with Graves' ophthalmopathy. CDR3: CASSRETGNTEAFF. As DNA, the CDR3 is TGCGCCAGCAGCCGGGAGACAGGGAACACTGAAGCTTTCTTT.